Listed below are T cell receptor beta chains from one sample, sequenced in a study of shared clonotypes between healthy human individuals. The repertoire was sequenced with immunoSEQ multiplex PCR; TCRdb's copy has only in-frame clones and lacks some. This sample has 2 million to 3 million clones, with approximately 93% found just once. The sequencing input was naive CD4+ T cells from PBMCs. The receptors derive from a young man in good health. Some clones in this sample may be carry-over from other donors' samples. The conserved cysteine and the conserved F or W are not part of the CDR3 here.

TRBV5-1	TRBJ2-1	14	ASSTLQSGAYNEQF
TRBV2	TRBJ2-1	9	ASSFFDEQF
TRBV5-1	TRBJ2-5	15	ASSAGTSGRFQETQY
TRBV30	TRBJ1-5	11	AWSVRSDQPQH
TRBV10-3	TRBJ1-2	13	AISGARDANYGYT
TRBV30	TRBJ2-2	12	AWHRPWEVGELF
TRBV5-1	TRBJ2-3	12	ASSWTGVKDTQY
TRBV2	TRBJ1-1	12	ASWGDRVYTEAF
TRBV10-3	TRBJ1-5	12	AISRDGSNQPQH
TRBV2	TRBJ1-1	11	ASVRDRDTEAF
TRBV14	TRBJ2-1	12	ASSQRLLQDEQF
TRBV6-1	TRBJ1-3	11	ASGESSGNTIY
TRBV13	TRBJ1-2	17	ASSPSGVGRKRISYGHT
TRBV28	TRBJ2-2	11	ASSLQSTGELF
TRBV28	TRBJ2-6	14	ASSLGLGAGANVLT
TRBV28	TRBJ2-3	12	ASSPGESPDTQY
TRBV6-4	TRBJ2-1	11	ASSDSRHNEQF
TRBV7-2	TRBJ1-1	13	ASSPRQGYATEAF
TRBV5-3	TRBJ1-1	12	AGLPRLLNTEAF
TRBV5-1	TRBJ1-1	12	ASSLLQRNTEAF
TRBV5-4	TRBJ1-4	13	ASSSLGKTNEKLF
TRBV10-3	TRBJ2-1	13	AIRGSGRPPNEQF
TRBV28	TRBJ2-7	11	ASSPRSPFEQY
TRBV30	TRBJ2-6	15	AWFRGPLKGGANVLT
TRBV2	TRBJ2-2	12	ASGGHGSTGELF
TRBV30	TRBJ1-2	11	AWSEGTGLGYT
TRBV18	TRBJ1-1	11	ASSESKDRKTF
TRBV6-1	TRBJ1-2	11	ASLTTANYGYT
TRBV18	TRBJ1-4	14	ASSPGRPRSNEKLF
TRBV14	TRBJ2-7	14	ASSQRLGGRAYEQY
TRBV14	TRBJ2-2	16	ASSPGRLAGTNTGELF
TRBV4-1	TRBJ1-4	12	ASQVGTGSRKLF
TRBV7-2	TRBJ1-2	14	ASSLVGRGDYYGYT
TRBV7-9	TRBJ2-5	13	ASSRPPRELETQY
TRBV5-4	TRBJ2-7	11	ASSLVEGYEQY
TRBV5-1	TRBJ2-7	16	ASSLGLAGGPYLHEQY
TRBV4-2	TRBJ1-1	11	ASSPQGNTEAF
TRBV2	TRBJ2-3	13	ASRTTGSGTDTQY
TRBV27	TRBJ1-1	14	ASRLKGQGGNTEAF
TRBV18	TRBJ2-1	13	ASSPTGNVNNEQF
TRBV2	TRBJ1-5	11	ASSEGGNQPQH
TRBV5-1	TRBJ2-3	12	ASSAGQMTDTQY
TRBV10-3	TRBJ2-7	11	AISESSTYEQY
TRBV4-2	TRBJ2-7	14	ASSSPGGGGSYEQY